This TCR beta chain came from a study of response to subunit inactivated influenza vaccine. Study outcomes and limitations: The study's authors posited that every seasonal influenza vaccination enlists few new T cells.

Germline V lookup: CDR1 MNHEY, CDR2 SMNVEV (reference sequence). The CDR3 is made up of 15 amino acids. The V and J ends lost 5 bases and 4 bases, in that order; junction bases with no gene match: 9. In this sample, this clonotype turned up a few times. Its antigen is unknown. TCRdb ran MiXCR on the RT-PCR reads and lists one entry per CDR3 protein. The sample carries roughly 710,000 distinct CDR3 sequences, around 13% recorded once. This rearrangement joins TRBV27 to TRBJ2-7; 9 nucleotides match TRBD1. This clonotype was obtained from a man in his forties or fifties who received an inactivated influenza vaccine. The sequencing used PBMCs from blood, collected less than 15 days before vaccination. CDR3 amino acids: CASSVTGGGIYEQYF. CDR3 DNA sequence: TGTGCCAGCAGTGTCACAGGGGGCGGAATTTACGAGCAGTACTTC.